This T cell receptor (beta chain) stems from a study of blood T cell repertoires in COVID-19. Study background: Samples representing acute and convalescent COVID-19 were sourced from the United States, Italy and Spain. PBMCs, B-cell-depleted T cells, or T cells were the source of the cDNA or gDNA that made up the material.

Sequencing was performed with immunoSEQ multiplex PCR; in TCRdb, only in-frame clones are kept and a portion is missing. The profile covers under 200,000 clones, with 84% appearing a single time and 8% taken by the ten largest. V was shortened by 2 bases and J by 8 bases, with 13 bases between the two germline ends. Germline V gives CDR1 MNHNY, CDR2 SVGAGI (reference sequence). This CDR3 has 14 residues. The origin of this receptor is a woman in her fifties or sixties who had recovered from COVID-19. The sequenced sample consisted of PBMCs or T cells enriched from blood (not recorded which). The gene calls are TRBV6-6 and TRBJ2-1, with a weak D call TRBD1 (6 bases). The CDR3 region is CASSYGAGVHEQFF. CDR3 DNA: TGTGCCAGCAGTTACGGGGCAGGGGTCCATGAGCAGTTCTTC.